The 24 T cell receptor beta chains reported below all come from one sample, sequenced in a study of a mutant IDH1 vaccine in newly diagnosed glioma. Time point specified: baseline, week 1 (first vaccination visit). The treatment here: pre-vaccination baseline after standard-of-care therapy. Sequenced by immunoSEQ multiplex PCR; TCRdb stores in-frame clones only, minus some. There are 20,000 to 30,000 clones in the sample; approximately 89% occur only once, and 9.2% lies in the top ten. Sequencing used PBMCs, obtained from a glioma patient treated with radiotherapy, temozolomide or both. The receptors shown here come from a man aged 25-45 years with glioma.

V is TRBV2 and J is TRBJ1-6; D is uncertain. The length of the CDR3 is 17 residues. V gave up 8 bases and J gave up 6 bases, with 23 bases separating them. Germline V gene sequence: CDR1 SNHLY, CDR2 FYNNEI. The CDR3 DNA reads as TGTGCCAGCGGTATTCAGAGAACCGAGAAACGTAATTCACCCCTCCACTTT. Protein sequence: CASGIQRTEKRNSPLHF. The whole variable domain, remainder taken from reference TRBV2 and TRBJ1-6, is EPEVTQTPSHQVTQMGQEVILRCVPISNHLYFYWYRQILGQKVEFLVSFYNNEISEKSEIFDDQFSVERPDGSNFTLKIRSTKLEDSAMYFCASGIQRTEKRNSPLHFGNGTRLTVT.

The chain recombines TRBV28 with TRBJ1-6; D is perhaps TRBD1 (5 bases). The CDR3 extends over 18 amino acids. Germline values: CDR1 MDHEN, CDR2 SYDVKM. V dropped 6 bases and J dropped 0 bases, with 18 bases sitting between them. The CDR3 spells CASRSDSDLGSYNSPLHF. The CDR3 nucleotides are TGTGCCAGCAGGTCAGACAGTGACCTTGGCTCCTATAATTCACCCCTCCACTTT.

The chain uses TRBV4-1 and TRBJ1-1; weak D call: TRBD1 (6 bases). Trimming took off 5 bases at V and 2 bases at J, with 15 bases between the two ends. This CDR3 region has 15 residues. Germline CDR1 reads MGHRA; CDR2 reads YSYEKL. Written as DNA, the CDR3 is TGCGCCAGCAGCTTGACCGGGACATATAACACTGAAGCTTTCTTT. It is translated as CASSLTGTYNTEAFF.

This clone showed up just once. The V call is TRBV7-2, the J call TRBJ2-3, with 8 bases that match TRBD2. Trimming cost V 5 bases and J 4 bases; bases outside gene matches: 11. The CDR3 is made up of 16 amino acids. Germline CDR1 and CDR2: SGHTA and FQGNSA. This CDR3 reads CASSASSGSRADTQYF. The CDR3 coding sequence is TGTGCCAGCAGCGCATCCAGCGGGAGTCGGGCAGATACGCAGTATTTT. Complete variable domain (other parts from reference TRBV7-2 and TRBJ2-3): GAGVSQSPSNKVTEKGKDVELRCDPISGHTALYWYRQSLGQGLEFLIYFQGNSAPDKSGLPSDRFSAERTGGSVSTLTIQRTQQEDSAVYLCASSASSGSRADTQYFGPGTRLTVL.

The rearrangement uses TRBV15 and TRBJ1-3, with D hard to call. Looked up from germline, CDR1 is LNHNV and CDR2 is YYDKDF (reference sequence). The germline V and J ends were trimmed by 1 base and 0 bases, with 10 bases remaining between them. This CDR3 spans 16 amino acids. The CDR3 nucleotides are TGTGCCACCAGCAGAGGCACGGCAAGCTCTGGAAACACCATATATTTT. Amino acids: CATSRGTASSGNTIYF.

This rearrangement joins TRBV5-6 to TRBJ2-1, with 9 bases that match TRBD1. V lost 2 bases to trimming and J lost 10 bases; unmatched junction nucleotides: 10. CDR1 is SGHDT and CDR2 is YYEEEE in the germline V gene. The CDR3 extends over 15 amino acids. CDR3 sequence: CASSFRGQGTGEQFF. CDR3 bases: TGTGCCAGCAGCTTTAGGGGACAGGGTACGGGGGAGCAGTTCTTC.

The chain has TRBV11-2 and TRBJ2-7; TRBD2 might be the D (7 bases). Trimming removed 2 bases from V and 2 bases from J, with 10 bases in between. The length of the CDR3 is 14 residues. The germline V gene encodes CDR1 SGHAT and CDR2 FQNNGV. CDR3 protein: CASSLRGGPYEQYF. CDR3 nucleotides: TGTGCCAGCAGCTTAAGGGGGGGCCCCTACGAGCAGTACTTC. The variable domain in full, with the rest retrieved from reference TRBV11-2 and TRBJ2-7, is EAGVAQSPRYKIIEKRQSVAFWCNPISGHATLYWYQQILGQGPKLLIQFQNNGVVDDSQLPKDRFSAERLKGVDSTLKIQPAKLEDSAVYLCASSLRGGPYEQYFGPGTRLTVT.

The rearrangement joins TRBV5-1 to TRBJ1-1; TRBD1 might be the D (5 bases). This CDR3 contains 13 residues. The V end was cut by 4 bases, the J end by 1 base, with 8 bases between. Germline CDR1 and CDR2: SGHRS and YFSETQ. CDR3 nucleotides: TGCGCCAGCAGCACAACAGGGAACACTGAAGCTTTCTTT. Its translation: CASSTTGNTEAFF.

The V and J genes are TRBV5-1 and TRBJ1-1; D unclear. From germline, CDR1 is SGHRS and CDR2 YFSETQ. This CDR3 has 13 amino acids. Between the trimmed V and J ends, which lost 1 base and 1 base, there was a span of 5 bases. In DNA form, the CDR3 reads TGCGCCAGCAGCTTGAATAGGAACACTGAAGCTTTCTTT. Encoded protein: CASSLNRNTEAFF. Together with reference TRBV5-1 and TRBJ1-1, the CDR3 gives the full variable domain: KAGVTQTPRYLIKTRGQQVTLSCSPISGHRSVSWYQQTPGQGLQFLFEYFSETQRNKGNFPGRFSGRQFSNSRSEMNVSTLELGDSALYLCASSLNRNTEAFFGQGTRLTVV.

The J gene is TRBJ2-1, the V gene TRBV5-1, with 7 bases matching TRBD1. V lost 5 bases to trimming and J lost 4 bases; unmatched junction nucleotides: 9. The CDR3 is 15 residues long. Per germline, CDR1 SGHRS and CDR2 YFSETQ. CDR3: CASRQRQGLYNEQFF. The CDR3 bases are TGCGCCAGCAGGCAACGACAGGGCCTTTACAATGAGCAGTTCTTC.

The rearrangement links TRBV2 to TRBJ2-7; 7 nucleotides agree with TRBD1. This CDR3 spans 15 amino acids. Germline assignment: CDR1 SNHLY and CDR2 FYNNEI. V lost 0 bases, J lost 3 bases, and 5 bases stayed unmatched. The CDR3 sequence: CASSEAEPGGYEQYF. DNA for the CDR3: TGTGCCAGCAGTGAAGCGGAACCAGGGGGCTACGAGCAGTACTTC.

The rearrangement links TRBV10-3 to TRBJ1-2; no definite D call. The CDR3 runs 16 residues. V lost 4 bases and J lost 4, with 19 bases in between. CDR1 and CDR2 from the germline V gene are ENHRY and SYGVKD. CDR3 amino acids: CAISGGFGVTVYGYTF. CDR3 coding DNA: TGTGCCATCAGTGGCGGGTTCGGGGTAACAGTCTATGGCTACACCTTC.

CDR3 sequence reads: CASSSGQGVMLMETQYF. The CDR3 DNA reads TGTGCCAGCAGCTCAGGACAGGGGGTTATGTTGATGGAGACCCAGTACTTC. The chain links TRBV7-9 to TRBJ2-5; TRBD1 agrees at 10 bases. J gave up 5 bases and V 4 bases, and 13 bases lay outside the gene matches. This CDR3 comprises 17 residues. Germline values: CDR1 SEHNR, CDR2 FQNEAQ (reference sequence).

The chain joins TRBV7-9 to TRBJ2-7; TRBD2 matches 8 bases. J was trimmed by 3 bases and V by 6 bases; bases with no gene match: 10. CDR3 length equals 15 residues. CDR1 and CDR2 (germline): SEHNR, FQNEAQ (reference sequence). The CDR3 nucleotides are TGTGCCAGCAGGCTGGGATCGGGGGGGGGCTACGAGCAGTACTTC. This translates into CASRLGSGGGYEQYF.

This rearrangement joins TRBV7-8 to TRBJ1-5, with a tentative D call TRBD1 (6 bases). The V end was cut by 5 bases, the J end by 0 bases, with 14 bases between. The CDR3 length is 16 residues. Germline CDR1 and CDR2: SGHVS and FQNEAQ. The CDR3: CASSSRGTYSNQPQHF. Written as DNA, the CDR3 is TGTGCCAGCAGCAGCAGGGGCACTTATAGCAATCAGCCCCAGCATTTT.

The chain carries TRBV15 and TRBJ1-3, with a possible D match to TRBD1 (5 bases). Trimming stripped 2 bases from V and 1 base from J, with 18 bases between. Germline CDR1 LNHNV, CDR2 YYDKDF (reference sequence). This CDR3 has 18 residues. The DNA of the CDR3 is TGTGCCACCAGCAGAACCCGAGCCGGGACCCATTCTGGAAACACCATATATTTT. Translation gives CATSRTRAGTHSGNTIYF.

Here the CDR3 DNA reads TGTGCCAGCAGTCTACAGGGGGCACAGCCCCAGCATTTT. It is translated as CASSLQGAQPQHF. The chain couples TRBV27 to TRBJ1-5, with TRBD1 matching 9 bases. The J segment lost 7 bases and the V segment lost 5 bases, leaving 3 bases of the junction unmatched. This CDR3 is 13 amino acids long. The germline V gene has CDR1 MNHEY and CDR2 SMNVEV (reference sequence).

In DNA form, the CDR3 reads TGTGCCAGCAGCTTAAATAGCAATCAGCCCCAGCATTTT. Translated: CASSLNSNQPQHF. The chain uses TRBV7-2 and TRBJ1-5, with D uncertain. The length of the CDR3 is 13 residues. Germline V gene sequence: CDR1 SGHTA, CDR2 FQGNSA. V was clipped by 2 bases and J by 0 bases, with 2 bases between them.

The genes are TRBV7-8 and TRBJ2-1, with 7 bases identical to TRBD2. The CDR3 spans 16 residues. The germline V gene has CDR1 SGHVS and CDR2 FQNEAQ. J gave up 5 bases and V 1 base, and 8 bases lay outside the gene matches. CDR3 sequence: CASSLGGASGNNEQFF. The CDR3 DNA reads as TGTGCCAGCAGCTTAGGGGGTGCTAGCGGAAACAATGAGCAGTTCTTC.

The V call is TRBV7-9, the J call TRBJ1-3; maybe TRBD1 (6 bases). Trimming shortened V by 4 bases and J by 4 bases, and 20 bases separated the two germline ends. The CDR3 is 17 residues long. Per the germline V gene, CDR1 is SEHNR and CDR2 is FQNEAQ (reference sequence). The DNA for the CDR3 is TGTGCCAGCAGCTCAGTGGGGGGCCTGGCGGTGGGAAACACCATATATTTT. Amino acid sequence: CASSSVGGLAVGNTIYF.

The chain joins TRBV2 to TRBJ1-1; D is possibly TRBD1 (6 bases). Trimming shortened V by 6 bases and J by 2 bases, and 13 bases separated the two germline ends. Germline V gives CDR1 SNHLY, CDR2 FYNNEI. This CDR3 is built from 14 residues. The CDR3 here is CASRNYRDNTEAFF. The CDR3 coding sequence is TGTGCCAGCAGAAACTACAGGGATAACACTGAAGCTTTCTTT.

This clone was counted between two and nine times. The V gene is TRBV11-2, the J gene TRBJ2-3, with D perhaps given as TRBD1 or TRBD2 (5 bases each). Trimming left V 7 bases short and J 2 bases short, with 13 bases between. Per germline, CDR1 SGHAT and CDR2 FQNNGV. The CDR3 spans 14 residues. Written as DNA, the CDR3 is TGTGCCAGCACATGGGGACGTTTCACAGATACGCAGTATTTT. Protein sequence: CASTWGRFTDTQYF.

The CDR3 DNA is TGCAGCGTTGTCGGCTCCACCGGGGAGCTGTTTTTT. Its protein product is CSVVGSTGELFF. This chain links TRBV29-1 with TRBJ2-2; D uncertain. This CDR3 comprises 12 residues. Deletions cut 4 bases from V and 4 bases from J, with 7 bases between. In germline, CDR1 is SQVTM, CDR2 ANQGSEA.

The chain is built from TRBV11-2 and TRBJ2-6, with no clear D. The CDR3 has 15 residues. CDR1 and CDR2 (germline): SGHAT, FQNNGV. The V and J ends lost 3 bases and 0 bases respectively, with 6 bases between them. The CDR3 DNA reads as TGTGCCAGCAGCTTCGGCTACTCTGGGGCCAACGTCCTGACTTTC. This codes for CASSFGYSGANVLTF.